This is a list of T cell receptor beta chains from one sample in a study of shared clonotypes between healthy human individuals. TCRdb's copy holds only in-frame clones and misses some; the assay was immunoSEQ multiplex PCR. The table includes just over 2,000,000 clones, about 95% detected once. The sequenced sample consisted of naive CD8+ T cells sorted from blood. The receptors here all came from a man younger than 35 in good health. Both conserved end residues are part of each CDR3. A D gene is named only where the DNA matches it firmly. Only part of the rows carry a size: once, few, many, or a class if the clone is expanded.

V,size,D,J,DNA,CDR3
TRBV10-3,-,-,TRBJ1-2,TGTGCCATCAGTGAAGGCCCCGAAGACTATGGCTACACCTTC,CAISEGPEDYGYTF
TRBV7-8,-,-,TRBJ2-1,TGTGCCAGCAGCTTTTTATCACCCTTGAACAATGAGCAGTTCTTC,CASSFLSPLNNEQFF
TRBV5-6,once,-,TRBJ2-3,TGTGCCAGCAGCTCACAGGGAACAGATACGCAGTATTTT,CASSSQGTDTQYF
TRBV4-2,-,TRBD2,TRBJ2-1,TGTGCCAGCAGCCACTCCGGGACTAGCGGATACAATGAGCAGTTCTTC,CASSHSGTSGYNEQFF
TRBV7-3,-,TRBD1,TRBJ1-2,TGTGCCAGCAGCCAGACAGGGACCTATGGCTACACCTTC,CASSQTGTYGYTF
TRBV9,-,TRBD2,TRBJ2-3,TGTGCCAGCAGCTACTCACTAGCGGGAGGCACAGATACGCAGTATTTT,CASSYSLAGGTDTQYF
TRBV4-1,-,-,TRBJ2-5,TGCGCCAGCGCCCTCGGAGCAGGTACACGGGAGACCCAGTACTTC,CASALGAGTRETQYF
TRBV4-1,once,-,TRBJ2-7,TGCGCCAGCAGCCACCGGGACAACTCCTACGAGCAGTACTTC,CASSHRDNSYEQYF
TRBV6-1,-,-,TRBJ1-1,TGTGCCAGCAGTGAACAGGGGTTGAACACTGAAGCTTTCTTT,CASSEQGLNTEAFF
TRBV28,-,TRBD1,TRBJ2-5,TGTGCCAGCAGTTTACTTGGGACAGGTGATGGGGAGACCCAGTACTTC,CASSLLGTGDGETQYF
TRBV6-5,-,-,TRBJ2-2,TGTGCCAGCTTTGGGGTTGGCAGCGGGGAGCTGTTTTTT,CASFGVGSGELFF
TRBV2,-,-,TRBJ2-7,TGTGCCAGCGAAGAGGGGACCCCCCTCTCCTACGAGCAGTACTTC,CASEEGTPLSYEQYF
TRBV10-1,-,-,TRBJ2-1,TGCGCCAGCAGTGACGCGGGCGGGGTTGATGAGCAGTTCTTC,CASSDAGGVDEQFF